This entry concerns a single T cell receptor (beta chain). The antigen remains undetermined. This sample is drawn from a study of CXCR3-negative and CXCR3-positive naive CD8 T cells. Overall study findings and caveats: Naive cells that were CXCR3-positive had more hydrophobic TRB CDR3s (compared with CXCR3-negative naive cells).

All TRB cDNA libraries came from 5' RACE performed with UMI labels. TCRdb re-called the 5' RACE reads and gives one entry per CDR3 protein, without DNA. The table lists nearly 110,000 distinct CDR3 sequences. Germline values: CDR1 LNHDA, CDR2 SQIVND (reference sequence). The CDR3 runs 12 residues. The chain combines TRBV19 with TRBJ1-1; without DNA, the TCRdb call of TRBD1 cannot be checked. The clonotype was recovered from a human donor in good health. Some clones in this sample may be carry-over from other donors' samples. The sample comprised naive CXCR3+ CD8+ T cells from blood. Subset: CD45RO-CCR7+CD27+CD95- naive CD8+ T cells expressing CXCR3 (TNR3+). The CDR3 loop reads CASSPGNTEAFF. Drawing the rest from reference TRBV19 and TRBJ1-1, the complete variable domain is DGGITQSPKYLFRKEGQNVTLSCEQNLNHDAMYWYRQDPGQGLRLIYYSQIVNDFQKGDIAEGYSVSREKKESFPLTVTSAQKNPTAFYLCASSPGNTEAFFGQGTRLTVV.